This T cell receptor beta chain was observed in a study of CD8 T cells in Susac syndrome (dated by TCRdb to between 2017 and 2020). Study-level background: Of the Susac syndrome patients who were sequenced, about six had clinically active disease and 8 or 9 were in clinical remission. Susac syndrome patients were therapy-naive, on corticosteroids (some also receiving IVIg), or on IVIg alone at blood withdrawal. Whether CD8+ T cell activation and differentiation in Susac syndrome was antigen driven was tested using repertoire sequencing. The clonality of the CD8+ T cell repertoire was compared across approximately 11 healthy donors, about 14 Susac syndrome patients and around 15 multiple sclerosis patients.

On this clonotype: The specificity of this receptor is unknown. Base qualities are not provided; no much larger clone lies one nucleotide away.

RNA was extracted using the RNeasy kit, and about 0.45 to 1 ug of the RNA was reverse transcribed with random hexamers. TCR beta CDR3 regions were amplified with the immunoSEQ multiplex PCR assay covering 54 Vbeta and 13 Jbeta segments. To correct PCR amplification bias, a synthetic template baseline was used for both primer optimization and computational correction. Per the authors' processing: Reads were annotated to V, D and J genes per IMGT and analyzed with immunoSEQ Analyzer, keeping only productive sequences. Clonality was computed as one minus Shannon entropy normalized by log2 of the number of productive unique sequences. For each patient and control, public and private clones were evaluated among the 100 most prevalent clones. Clones were defined as Susac-specific when absent from the healthy and MS cohorts, from 1052 published viral clones and from other ImmuneACCESS disease sequences. TCRdb trimmed public reads at Q25 via fastp, called clones via MiXCR and kept in-frame beta chains. For every CDR3 protein sequence, its rows merge into one entry that carries the most common genes and DNA. The V and J calls, along with clone size, are taken from TCRdb and not from the paper's own processing. The sample table shows approximately 100,000 distinct CDR3 sequences, and approximately 93% are seen once. 0.4% to 0.5% of the sample rests with the top ten.

The CDR3 runs 14 residues from the cysteine to the phenylalanine. The entry retains the CDR3 DNA only, 42 bases that are in frame from base 1. V and J are trimmed by 0 bases and 7 bases, and the gene matches miss 3 bases of the junction. The germline V gene provides CDR1 MNHEY and CDR2 SVGAGI. Peripheral blood CD8+ and CD4+ T cells from healthy donors, Susac syndrome patients and multiple sclerosis patients were profiled using high-throughput TCR beta sequencing. Recently defined diagnostic criteria for definite or probable disease were met by the Susac syndrome patients. CD8+ TEMRA cells were enriched by FACS, while bulk CD8+ and CD4+ T cells were purified by magnetic negative isolation. Blood was drawn into EDTA tubes, processed within 24 hours, and PBMCs were isolated by density gradient centrifugation. PBMCs intended for TCR sequencing were cryopreserved in liquid nitrogen and were subsequently thawed in a 37 degrees C water bath. The sorted or isolated CD4+, CD8+ and CD8+ TEMRA cells reached a purity of at least 90%.

The full study reports these points: The number of individuals in the TCR sequencing and HLA analysis was acknowledged as relatively small. Susac syndrome CD8+ repertoires showed clonal expansion, highest in CD8+ TEMRA cells and greater in clinically active than remitting patients. Looking at Susac-specific public clones, the researchers identified fewer than 20 in the total CD8+ repertoire and roughly 5 in the CD8+ TEMRA repertoire.

The clonotype comes from a human donor with Susac syndrome. Sequenced material: CD8+ T cells from PBMCs. The rearranged chain carries TRBV6-5 and TRBJ2-5; the central 9 bases match TRBD2. CDR3 region: CASSYSGGGATQYF. In nucleotide form, the sequence is TGTGCCAGCAGTTACTCGGGCGGGGGGGCGACCCAGTACTTC.